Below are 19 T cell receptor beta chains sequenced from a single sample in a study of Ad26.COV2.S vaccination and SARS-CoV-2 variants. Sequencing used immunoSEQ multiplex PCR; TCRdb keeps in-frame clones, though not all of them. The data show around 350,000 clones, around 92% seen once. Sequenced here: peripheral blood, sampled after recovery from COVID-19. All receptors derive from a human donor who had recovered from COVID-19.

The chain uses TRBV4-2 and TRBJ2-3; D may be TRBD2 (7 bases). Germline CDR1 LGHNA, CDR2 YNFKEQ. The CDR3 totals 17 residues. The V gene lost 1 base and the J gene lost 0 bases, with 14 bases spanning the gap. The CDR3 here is CASSQATGGPSTDTQYF. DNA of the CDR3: TGTGCCAGCAGCCAAGCTACCGGGGGGCCTAGCACAGATACGCAGTATTTT.

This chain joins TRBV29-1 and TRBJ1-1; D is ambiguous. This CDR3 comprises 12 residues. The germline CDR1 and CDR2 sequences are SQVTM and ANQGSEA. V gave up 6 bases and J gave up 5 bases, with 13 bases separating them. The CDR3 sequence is CSVQGSGTEAFF. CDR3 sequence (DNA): TGCAGCGTGCAAGGATCGGGTACTGAAGCTTTCTTT.

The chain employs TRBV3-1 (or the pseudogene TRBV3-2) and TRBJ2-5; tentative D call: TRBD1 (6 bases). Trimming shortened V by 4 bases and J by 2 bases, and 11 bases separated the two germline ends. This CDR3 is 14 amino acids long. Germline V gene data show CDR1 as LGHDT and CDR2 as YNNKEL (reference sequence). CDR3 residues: CASSLTGTQETQYF. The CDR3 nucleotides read TGTGCCAGCAGCCTGACAGGTACGCAAGAGACCCAGTACTTC.

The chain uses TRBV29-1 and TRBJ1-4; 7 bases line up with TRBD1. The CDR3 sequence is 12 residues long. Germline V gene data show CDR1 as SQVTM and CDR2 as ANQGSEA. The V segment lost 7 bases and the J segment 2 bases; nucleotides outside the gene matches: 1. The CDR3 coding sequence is TGCAGCGCACAGGGGACTAATGAAAAACTGTTTTTT. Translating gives CSAQGTNEKLFF.

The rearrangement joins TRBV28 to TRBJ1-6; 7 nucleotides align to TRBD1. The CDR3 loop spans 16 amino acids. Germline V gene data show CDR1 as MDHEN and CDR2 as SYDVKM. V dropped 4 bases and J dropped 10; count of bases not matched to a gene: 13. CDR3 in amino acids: CASSSGQTGSRSPLHF. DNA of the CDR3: TGTGCCAGCAGTTCTGGCCAGACAGGGTCGCGGTCACCCCTCCACTTT.

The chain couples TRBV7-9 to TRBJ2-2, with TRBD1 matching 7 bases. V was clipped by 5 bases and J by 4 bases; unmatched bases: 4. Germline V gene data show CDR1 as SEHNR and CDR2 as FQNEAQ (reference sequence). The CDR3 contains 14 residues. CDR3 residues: CASSDRVGTGELFF. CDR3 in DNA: TGTGCCAGCAGCGACAGGGTTGGCACCGGGGAGCTGTTTTTT.

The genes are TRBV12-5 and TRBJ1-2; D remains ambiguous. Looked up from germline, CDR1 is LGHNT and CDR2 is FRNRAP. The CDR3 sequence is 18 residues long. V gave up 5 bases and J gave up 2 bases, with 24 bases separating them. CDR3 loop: CASGPREDGYDSNYGYTF. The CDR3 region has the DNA TGTGCTAGTGGTCCCCGGGAGGACGGATATGATTCGAACTATGGCTACACCTTC.

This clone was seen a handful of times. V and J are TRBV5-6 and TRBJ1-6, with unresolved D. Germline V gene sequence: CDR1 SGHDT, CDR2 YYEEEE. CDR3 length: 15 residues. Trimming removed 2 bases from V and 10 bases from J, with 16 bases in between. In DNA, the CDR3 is TGTGCCAGCAGCTTAGAGGGTTTGAGTCAATCACCCCTCCACTTT. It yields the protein CASSLEGLSQSPLHF.

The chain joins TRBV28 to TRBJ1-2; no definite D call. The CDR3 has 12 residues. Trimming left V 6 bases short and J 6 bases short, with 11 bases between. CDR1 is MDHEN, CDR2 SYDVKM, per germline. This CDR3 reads CASSRGVDGYTF. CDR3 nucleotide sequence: TGTGCCAGCAGCCGTGGGGTGGATGGCTACACCTTC.

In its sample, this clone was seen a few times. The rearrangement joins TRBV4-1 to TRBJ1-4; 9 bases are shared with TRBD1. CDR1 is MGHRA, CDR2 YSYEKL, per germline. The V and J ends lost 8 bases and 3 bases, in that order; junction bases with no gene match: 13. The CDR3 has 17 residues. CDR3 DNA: TGCGCCAGCGCGGAATTGGGACAGGGCTCTTCTAATGAAAAACTGTTTTTT. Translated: CASAELGQGSSNEKLFF.

For the CDR3, the DNA is TGTGCCAGCAGAGGGTGGGACGGCTCTAACTATGGCTACACCTTC. Translation gives CASRGWDGSNYGYTF. V and J are TRBV27 and TRBJ1-2; a weak D match, TRBD1 (5 bases). V lost 6 bases, J lost 0 bases, and 14 bases lay in between. Germline-derived CDR1 and CDR2 are MNHEY and SMNVEV (reference sequence). The CDR3 is 15 amino acids.

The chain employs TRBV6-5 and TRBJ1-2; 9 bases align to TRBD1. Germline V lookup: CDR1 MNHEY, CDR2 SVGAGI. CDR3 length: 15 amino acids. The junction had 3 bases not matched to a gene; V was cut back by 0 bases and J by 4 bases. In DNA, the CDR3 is TGTGCCAGCAGTTACTCTGGGACAGGGATCTATGGCTACACCTTC. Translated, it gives CASSYSGTGIYGYTF.

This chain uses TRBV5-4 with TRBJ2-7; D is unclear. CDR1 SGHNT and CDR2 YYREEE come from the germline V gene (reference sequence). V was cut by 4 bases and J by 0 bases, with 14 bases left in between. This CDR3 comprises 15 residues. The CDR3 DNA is TGTGCCAGCAGCCCATTGGGAAGGAGCTCCTACGAGCAGTACTTC. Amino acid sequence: CASSPLGRSSYEQYF.

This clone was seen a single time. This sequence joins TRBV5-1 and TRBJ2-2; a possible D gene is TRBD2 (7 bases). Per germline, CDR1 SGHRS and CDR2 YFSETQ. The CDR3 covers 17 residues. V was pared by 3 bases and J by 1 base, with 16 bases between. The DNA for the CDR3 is TGCGCCAGCAGCTCCTCGACGGGGGGCTTGAACACCGGGGAGCTGTTTTTT. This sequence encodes CASSSSTGGLNTGELFF. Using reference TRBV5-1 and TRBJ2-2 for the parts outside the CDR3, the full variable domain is KAGVTQTPRYLIKTRGQQVTLSCSPISGHRSVSWYQQTPGQGLQFLFEYFSETQRNKGNFPGRFSGRQFSNSRSEMNVSTLELGDSALYLCASSSSTGGLNTGELFFGEGSRLTVL.

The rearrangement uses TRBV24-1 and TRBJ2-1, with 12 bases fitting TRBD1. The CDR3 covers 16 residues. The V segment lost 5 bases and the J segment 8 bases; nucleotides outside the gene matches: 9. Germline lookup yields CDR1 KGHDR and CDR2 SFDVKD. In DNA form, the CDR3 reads TGTGCCACCAGTGGGGAGGGACAGGGGGCCTGGGATGAGCAGTTCTTC. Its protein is CATSGEGQGAWDEQFF.

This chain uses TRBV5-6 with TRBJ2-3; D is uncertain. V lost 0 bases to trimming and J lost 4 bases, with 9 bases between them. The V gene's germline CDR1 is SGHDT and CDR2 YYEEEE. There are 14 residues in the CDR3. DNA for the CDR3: TGTGCCAGCAGCTTGGTCCCCTTCTCAGATACGCAGTATTTT. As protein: CASSLVPFSDTQYF.

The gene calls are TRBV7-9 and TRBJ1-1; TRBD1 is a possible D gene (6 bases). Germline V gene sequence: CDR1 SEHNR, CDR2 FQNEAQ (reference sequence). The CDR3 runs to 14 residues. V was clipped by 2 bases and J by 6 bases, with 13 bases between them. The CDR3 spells CASSLKGGFAEAFF. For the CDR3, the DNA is TGTGCCAGCAGCTTAAAGGGGGGATTCGCTGAAGCTTTCTTT.

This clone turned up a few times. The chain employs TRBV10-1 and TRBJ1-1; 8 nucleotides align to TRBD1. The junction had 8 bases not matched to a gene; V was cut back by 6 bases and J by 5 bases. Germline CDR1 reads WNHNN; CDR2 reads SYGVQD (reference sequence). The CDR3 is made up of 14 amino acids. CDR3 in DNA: TGCGCCAGCAGATCAGGGGGCGCGGGGACTGAAGCTTTCTTT. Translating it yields CASRSGGAGTEAFF.

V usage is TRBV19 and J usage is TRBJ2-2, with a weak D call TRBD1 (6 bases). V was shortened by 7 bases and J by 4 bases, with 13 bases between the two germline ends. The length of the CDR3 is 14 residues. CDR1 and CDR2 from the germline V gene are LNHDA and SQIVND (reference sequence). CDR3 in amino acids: CASTQNRVTGELFF. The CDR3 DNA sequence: TGTGCCAGTACACAAAACAGGGTCACCGGGGAGCTGTTTTTT.